The 12 T cell receptor beta chains in this list originate from one sample, sequenced in a study of cytomegalovirus exposure and HLA in healthy donors. Vbeta (60) and Jbeta (13) primers were used in the PCR. Assay: immunoSEQ multiplex PCR; the TCRdb copy retains only in-frame clones and omits some. This sample contains about 60,000 clones. The sample taken for sequencing was PBMCs. All receptors come from a woman under 30 in good health and CMV-seronegative.

This chain joins TRBV19 and TRBJ1-6; 8 nucleotides line up with TRBD1. The CDR3 loop spans 15 amino acids. Germline V CDR1 and CDR2: LNHDA, SQIVND (reference sequence). Losses at the gene ends were 5 bases for V and 12 bases for J; bases not matched to a gene: 12. In nucleotides, the CDR3 is TGTGCCAGTAGTTCCAGCAGGGGGCGGGGAGGACCCCTCCACTTT. This encodes CASSSSRGRGGPLHF.

The chain recombines TRBV30 with TRBJ2-1; TRBD2 matches 10 bases. Trimming at V came to 2 bases and at J to 6 bases, leaving 7 bases not matched to a gene. The CDR3 is made up of 15 amino acids. The V gene's germline CDR1 is GTSNPN and CDR2 SVGIG (reference sequence). CDR3 DNA sequence: TGTGCCTGGAGTCGAAGCGGGAGGGCCCCCAATGAGCAGTTCTTC. Translation: CAWSRSGRAPNEQFF. The complete variable domain, with remaining parts taken from reference TRBV30 and TRBJ2-1, reads SQTIHQWPATLVQPVGSPLSLECTVEGTSNPNLYWYRQAAGRGLQLLFYSVGIGQISSEVPQNLSASRPQDRQFILSSKKLLLSDSGFYLCAWSRSGRAPNEQFFGPGTRLTVL.

V usage is TRBV18 and J usage is TRBJ1-3, with 9 bases lining up with TRBD1. The CDR3 extends over 18 amino acids. With 2 bases clipped from V and 0 bases from J, the junction kept 8 bases outside the gene matches. Germline V gives CDR1 KGHSH, CDR2 LQKENI. The CDR3 is CASSPLSPGQGSGNTIYF. CDR3 nucleotide sequence: TGTGCCAGCTCACCATTGAGCCCGGGACAGGGCTCTGGAAACACCATATATTTT.

The chain carries TRBV6-5 and TRBJ2-7; possible D gene TRBD2, 6 bases. Germline V gene sequence: CDR1 MNHEY, CDR2 SVGAGI. The CDR3 extends over 15 amino acids. Deletions cut 2 bases from V and 4 bases from J, with 15 bases between. Here the CDR3 reads CASSYRAGRGYEQYF. The CDR3 DNA reads as TGTGCCAGCAGTTACAGGGCGGGAAGAGGGTACGAGCAGTACTTC.

DNA of the CDR3: TGTGCCAGCCCCAAGGGGGCGAACACTGAAGCTTTCTTT. Amino acid sequence: CASPKGANTEAFF. This chain joins TRBV6-5 and TRBJ1-1; 7 bases fit TRBD1. CDR3 size: 13 residues. With V trimmed by 8 bases and J by 1 base, 4 bases remained unmatched. Germline CDR1 is MNHEY and CDR2 is SVGAGI.

V usage is TRBV5-1 and J usage is TRBJ2-5; 7 bases map to TRBD1. This CDR3 contains 14 residues. The J segment lost 2 bases and the V segment lost 4 bases, leaving 5 bases of the junction unmatched. Germline CDR1 SGHRS, CDR2 YFSETQ. The CDR3 spells CASSARGRQETQYF. CDR3 sequence (DNA): TGCGCCAGCAGCGCGAGGGGGCGTCAAGAGACCCAGTACTTC.

The chain couples TRBV7-9 to TRBJ1-4, with 7 bases matching TRBD1. With 5 bases clipped from V and 0 bases from J, the junction kept 6 bases outside the gene matches. In germline, CDR1 is SEHNR, CDR2 FQNEAQ (reference sequence). This CDR3 spans 16 amino acids. The CDR3 DNA is TGTGCCAGCAGCCGGGGACAGCCTGCAACTAATGAAAAACTGTTTTTT. This gives the protein CASSRGQPATNEKLFF.

This sequence joins TRBV5-1 and TRBJ2-2, with D perhaps TRBD2 (5 bases). The CDR3 totals 13 residues. The germline V gene has CDR1 SGHRS and CDR2 YFSETQ. The V end was cut by 4 bases, the J end by 7 bases, with 11 bases between. The CDR3 nucleotides are TGCGCCAGCAGCATGAGGGAGATCGGGGAGCTGTTTTTT. Its protein product is CASSMREIGELFF.

The chain has TRBV15 and TRBJ2-7, with D uncertain. The CDR3 extends over 15 amino acids. V was cut by 0 bases and J by 3 bases, with 12 bases left in between. Per germline, CDR1 LNHNV and CDR2 YYDKDF (reference sequence). In DNA, the CDR3 is TGTGCCACCAGCAGAGATAACCGACGACTCTACGAGCAGTACTTC. It codes for CATSRDNRRLYEQYF.

This sequence joins TRBV7-9 and TRBJ2-5; TRBD2 matches at 7 bases. There are 14 residues in the CDR3. The J segment lost 5 bases and the V segment lost 3 bases, leaving 6 bases of the junction unmatched. CDR1 is SEHNR and CDR2 is FQNEAQ in the germline V gene (reference sequence). The CDR3 sequence: CASSFLAAGETQYF. The CDR3 coding sequence is TGTGCCAGCAGCTTTCTAGCGGCGGGGGAGACCCAGTACTTC.

This chain links TRBV11-2 with TRBJ2-7; D perhaps matches TRBD1 (5 bases). Germline V gene sequence: CDR1 SGHAT, CDR2 FQNNGV. Deletions cut 7 bases from V and 3 bases from J, with 10 bases between. The CDR3 totals 12 residues. CDR3 protein: CASKGRDYEQYF. The CDR3 DNA sequence: TGTGCCAGCAAGGGCAGGGACTACGAGCAGTACTTC.

CDR3: CASSRGQPQNGYTF. CDR3 bases: TGTGCCAGCAGTCGGGGACAGCCACAAAATGGCTACACCTTC. This sequence joins TRBV6-5 and TRBJ1-2, with 7 bases fitting TRBD1. This CDR3 spans 14 amino acids. Germline V gene lookup returns CDR1 MNHEY and CDR2 SVGAGI. Unmatched junction bases numbered 9, after V lost 5 bases and J lost 6 bases.